This passage covers 11 T cell receptor beta chains from one sample sequenced in a study of OX40 agonist ivuxolimab in advanced cancers. The protocol was immunoSEQ multiplex PCR, while the TCRdb copy is restricted to in-frame clones and leaves out a portion. The sample shows 9,500 to 15,000 clones, about four fifths of them seen only once. The sample consisted of CD4+ or CD8+ T cells sorted from blood, taken in a trial of the OX40 agonist ivuxolimab. The source of these receptors is an adult with an advanced solid tumor such as melanoma, head and neck, liver or kidney cancer.

The chain uses TRBV28 and TRBJ1-2; D is ambiguous. From germline, CDR1 is MDHEN and CDR2 SYDVKM. The CDR3 consists of 16 residues. V lost 3 bases and J lost 0, with 14 bases in between. This CDR3 reads CASSLKVHGANYGYTF. CDR3 nucleotides: TGTGCCAGCAGTTTGAAGGTTCACGGAGCTAACTATGGCTACACCTTC.

In this sample, this clone turned up once. The DNA for the CDR3 is TGTGCCAGCAGCTCTATGACAGGGGGATCCTACGAGCAGTACTTC. It specifies CASSSMTGGSYEQYF. This chain uses TRBV5-6 with TRBJ2-7, with 9 positions matching TRBD1. Losses at the gene ends were 3 bases for V and 1 base for J; bases not matched to a gene: 5. This CDR3 is 15 amino acids long. Germline assignment: CDR1 SGHDT and CDR2 YYEEEE.

This clone was picked up one time. The chain carries TRBV11-3 and TRBJ1-2, with D perhaps TRBD1 (5 bases). The CDR3 spans 15 residues. The germline gives CDR1 SGHNT, CDR2 YENEEA. V shed 3 bases and J shed 4 bases, with 15 bases lying between them. The CDR3 region has the DNA TGTGCCAGCAGCTTCGAACAGGCCTCGCTCTATGGCTACACCTTC. It yields the protein CASSFEQASLYGYTF.

V is TRBV5-4 and J is TRBJ2-1; perhaps D is TRBD1 or TRBD2 (6 bases each). Per germline, CDR1 SGHNT and CDR2 YYREEE (reference sequence). Deletions cut 4 bases from V and 5 bases from J, with 16 bases between. There are 15 residues in the CDR3. In DNA, the CDR3 is TGTGCCAGCAGCCCGATGGGGGGCGCCCACAATGAGCAGTTCTTC. Translating gives CASSPMGGAHNEQFF.

The genes are TRBV21-1 and TRBJ1-1. TRBV21-1 is noted as a pseudogene. This CDR3 has 17 amino acids. The CDR3 sequence is CASSKAAETDAGTEAFF. DNA for the CDR3: TGTGCCAGCAGCAAAGCGGCCGAGACGGACGCTGGAACTGAAGCTTTCTTT.

This chain connects TRBV4-2 to TRBJ2-3; D gene ambiguous. V gave up 5 bases and J gave up 2 bases, with 5 bases separating them. Germline assignment: CDR1 LGHNA and CDR2 YNFKEQ. There are 12 residues in the CDR3. CDR3 DNA: TGTGCCAGCAGCTTAGACACAGATACGCAGTATTTT. Its protein product is CASSLDTDTQYF.

V gene TRBV4-3 combines with J gene TRBJ2-2, with unresolved D. Germline CDR1 is LGHNA and CDR2 is YSLEER. The CDR3 consists of 14 residues. V lost 3 bases, J lost 3 bases, and 8 bases lay in between. CDR3 loop: CASSQGTYTGELFF. The CDR3 region has the DNA TGCGCCAGCAGCCAGGGCACGTACACCGGGGAGCTGTTTTTT.

The genes are TRBV29-1 and TRBJ2-3, with a tentative D call TRBD2 (5 bases). Germline V CDR1 and CDR2: SQVTM, ANQGSEA. The V end lost 2 bases, the J end lost 4 bases, and 13 bases lay between the germline ends. The CDR3 totals 14 residues. Here the CDR3 DNA reads TGCAGCGTTGAACTCGACGGGGAAGCAGATACGCAGTATTTT. This gives the protein CSVELDGEADTQYF.

This chain connects TRBV4-3 to TRBJ1-1; 11 bases align to TRBD1. V gave up 7 bases and J gave up 7 bases; unmatched junction bases: 11. Germline V gene lookup returns CDR1 LGHNA and CDR2 YSLEER. The CDR3 sequence is 15 residues long. In DNA form, the CDR3 reads TGCGCCAGCAAGGACAGGGGGCTTTCGAATAATGAAGCTTTCTTT. As protein: CASKDRGLSNNEAFF.

With respect to this clone: At one end the junction does not follow the germline gene, possibly because of a read error. The J gene is TRBJ1-2, the V gene TRBV5-4; TRBD1 might be the D (6 bases). The CDR3 runs 17 residues. Germline-derived CDR1 and CDR2 are SGHNT and YYREEE (reference sequence). The CDR3 DNA reads TGCGCCAGCAGCCAAGAGATCGAGGGGGGGCGGTATTATGGCTACACCTTC. It encodes CASSQEIEGGRYYGYTF.

The gene calls are TRBV27 and TRBJ1-5, with TRBD1 as a possible D gene (5 bases). This CDR3 is 13 amino acids long. Trimming removed 10 bases at V and 3 bases at J, with 13 bases between. The germline V gene has CDR1 MNHEY and CDR2 SMNVEV (reference sequence). The CDR3 loop reads CATYGGFNQPQHF. The CDR3 DNA is TGTGCCACCTACGGGGGGTTCAATCAGCCCCAGCATTTT.